This entry concerns a single T cell receptor (beta chain). Its antigen is currently unknown. PCR amplification relied on 60 Vbeta primers (plus 13 Jbeta primers). Assay used: immunoSEQ multiplex PCR; TCRdb lists only in-frame clones, some missing. The table shows some 42,000 clones, with 45% to 65% occurring only once. This sample is drawn from a study of cytomegalovirus exposure and HLA in healthy donors. Findings and limits, study-wide: Further analysis, carried out later, found HLA-associated TCR beta chains more clonally expanded than equally common other chains.

The sequencing input was PBMCs. This sequence originates from a human donor in good health.

Here the CDR3 DNA reads TGTGCCAGTAGTGCGGGACTAGCGGGGGGCGGCGAGCAGTTCTTC. Translation gives CASSAGLAGGGEQFF. The V call is TRBV19, the J call TRBJ2-1; 15 positions match TRBD2. The CDR3 extends over 15 amino acids. J was trimmed by 10 bases and V by 5 bases; bases with no gene match: 6. Per germline, CDR1 LNHDA and CDR2 SQIVND (reference sequence). The complete variable domain, with remaining parts taken from reference TRBV19 and TRBJ2-1, reads DGGITQSPKYLFRKEGQNVTLSCEQNLNHDAMYWYRQDPGQGLRLIYYSQIVNDFQKGDIAEGYSVSREKKESFPLTVTSAQKNPTAFYLCASSAGLAGGGEQFFGPGTRLTVL.